The next 20 T cell receptor beta chains were all read from a single sample in a study of blood T cell repertoires in COVID-19. Generated by immunoSEQ multiplex PCR, the TCRdb table keeps only in-frame clones and is missing some. This table has a few hundred thousand clones, around 86% appearing once. The specimen was peripheral blood. These receptors were taken from a man aged 45-65 years with acute or convalescent COVID-19.

V usage is TRBV5-6 and J usage is TRBJ2-7; weak D call: TRBD2 (7 bases). The CDR3 runs to 14 residues. Germline CDR1 reads SGHDT; CDR2 reads YYEEEE. V dropped 0 bases and J dropped 5 bases, with 12 bases sitting between them. CDR3 DNA: TGTGCCAGCAGCTTGGGGGGCGGGGGCCACGAGCAGTACTTC. This codes for CASSLGGGGHEQYF.

This chain joins TRBV7-2 and TRBJ1-1; 8 bases are a match to TRBD1. There are 13 residues in the CDR3. Trimming cost V 2 bases and J 6 bases; bases outside gene matches: 2. The germline gives CDR1 SGHTA, CDR2 FQGNSA. CDR3: CASSLQGASEAFF. The CDR3 nucleotides read TGTGCCAGCAGCTTACAGGGGGCCTCTGAAGCTTTCTTT.

This rearrangement joins TRBV5-4 to TRBJ1-2; TRBD1 matches 9 bases. V shed 1 base and J 4 bases; nucleotides not matched to a gene: 5. Germline V CDR1 and CDR2: SGHNT, YYREEE (reference sequence). The CDR3 extends over 15 amino acids. CDR3 in amino acids: CASSLPGQGPYGYTF. CDR3 nucleotides: TGTGCCAGCAGCTTGCCAGGACAGGGGCCCTATGGCTACACCTTC.

The rearrangement links TRBV3-1 (or the pseudogene TRBV3-2) to TRBJ1-5, with D perhaps matching TRBD1 (6 bases). CDR1 LGHDT and CDR2 YNNKEL come from the germline V gene (reference sequence). The CDR3 is made up of 14 amino acids. Trimming removed 6 bases at V and 2 bases at J, with 11 bases between. In DNA form, the CDR3 reads TGTGCCAGCAGGCCCTCAGGGGGCAATCAGCCCCAGCATTTT. Protein product: CASRPSGGNQPQHF.

The chain joins TRBV11-2 to TRBJ1-3; 9 bases agree with TRBD1. The germline V gene encodes CDR1 SGHAT and CDR2 FQNNGV. The CDR3 is made up of 16 amino acids. After removal of 5 bases from V and 2 bases from J, the junction contained 7 bases not matched to a gene. Written as DNA, the CDR3 is TGTGCCAGCAGCCTTTCTTGGACAGGGGCTGGAAACACCATATATTTT. Protein: CASSLSWTGAGNTIYF.

The V gene is TRBV6-1, the J gene TRBJ2-1, with D perhaps matching TRBD2 (5 bases). V lost 4 bases and J 7 bases, leaving 29 bases between the germline ends. The germline V gene encodes CDR1 MNHNS and CDR2 SASEGT. The CDR3 length is 19 residues. The CDR3 coding sequence is TGTGCCAGCAGTGTTCCGACCCGGGGTCTAGCTAGGGTTGGGAATGAGCAGTTCTTC. This translates into CASSVPTRGLARVGNEQFF.

The rearrangement uses TRBV4-2 and TRBJ1-4, with a tentative D call TRBD1 (5 bases). Germline values: CDR1 LGHNA, CDR2 YNFKEQ. V dropped 0 bases and J dropped 7 bases, with 15 bases sitting between them. This CDR3 region has 16 residues. The CDR3 nucleotides are TGTGCCAGCAGCCAAGATGCAGTTTTGGGGCCTGAAAAACTGTTTTTT. This sequence encodes CASSQDAVLGPEKLFF.

The chain carries TRBV10-3 and TRBJ2-2; 7 nucleotides align to TRBD1. The V and J ends lost 10 bases and 6 bases, in that order; junction bases with no gene match: 2. The CDR3 has 11 amino acids. The germline V gene has CDR1 ENHRY and CDR2 SYGVKD. The CDR3 loop reads CATQGAGELFF. The CDR3 DNA follows: TGTGCCACCCAGGGGGCCGGGGAGCTGTTTTTT.

The chain employs TRBV5-1 and TRBJ1-2; 9 bases agree with TRBD1. The length of the CDR3 is 18 residues. The germline V gene encodes CDR1 SGHRS and CDR2 YFSETQ. Trimming cost V 0 bases and J 5 bases; bases outside gene matches: 14. The CDR3 reads CASSLALSQTGGEYGYTF. In DNA, the CDR3 is TGCGCCAGCAGCTTGGCCCTTTCGCAGACAGGGGGAGAGTATGGCTACACCTTC.

The chain has TRBV7-2 and TRBJ2-5, with TRBD1 identical over 8 bases. The germline V gene encodes CDR1 SGHTA and CDR2 FQGNSA. The CDR3 is 14 residues long. J gave up 5 bases and V 5 bases, and 7 bases lay outside the gene matches. The CDR3 reads CASSQDRVGETQYF. Here the CDR3 DNA reads TGTGCCAGCAGCCAGGACAGGGTGGGGGAGACCCAGTACTTC.

The chain uses TRBV29-1 and TRBJ2-1; a weak D match, TRBD1 (6 bases). The CDR3 runs to 13 residues. Trimming stripped 7 bases from V and 4 bases from J, with 14 bases between. Per the germline V gene, CDR1 is SQVTM and CDR2 is ANQGSEA. This chain's CDR3 is CSAGQPPYNEQFF. For the CDR3, the DNA is TGCAGCGCCGGACAGCCACCTTACAATGAGCAGTTCTTC.

The J gene is TRBJ1-4, the V gene TRBV9; 10 bases are shared with TRBD1. The CDR3 spans 17 residues. V gave up 4 bases and J gave up 4 bases; unmatched junction bases: 10. Germline CDR1 is SGDLS and CDR2 is YYNGEE. As DNA, the CDR3 is TGTGCCAGCAGCCCCCGAGACAGGGGGCGCGATAATGAAAAACTGTTTTTT. The encoded protein is CASSPRDRGRDNEKLFF.

The chain is built from TRBV25-1 and TRBJ1-6, with D hard to call. With 6 bases removed from V and 6 bases from J, the gap between germline ends came to 12 bases. The germline V gene has CDR1 MGHDK and CDR2 SYGVNS. The CDR3 sequence is 14 residues long. CDR3 DNA: TGTGCCAGCAGGAGCGGCTACCGTAATTCACCCCTCCACTTT. It codes for CASRSGYRNSPLHF. Full variable domain (outside the CDR3, taken from reference TRBV25-1 and TRBJ1-6): EADIYQTPRYLVIGTGKKITLECSQTMGHDKMYWYQQDPGMELHLIHYSYGVNSTEKGDLSSESTVSRIRTEHFPLTLESARPSHTSQYLCASRSGYRNSPLHFGNGTRLTVT.

The chain couples TRBV18 to TRBJ2-1; 9 nucleotides align to TRBD2. CDR1 and CDR2 (germline): KGHSH, LQKENI. The CDR3 runs 16 residues. After removal of 3 bases from V and 3 bases from J, the junction contained 6 bases not matched to a gene. CDR3 in DNA: TGTGCCAGCTCACCCACCCAGCGGGGGGACTACAATGAGCAGTTCTTC. Its translation: CASSPTQRGDYNEQFF.

The chain links TRBV19 to TRBJ2-2, with a possible D match to TRBD1 (6 bases). Per germline, CDR1 LNHDA and CDR2 SQIVND (reference sequence). Trimming shortened V by 5 bases and J by 1 base, and 11 bases separated the two germline ends. CDR3 size: 15 residues. CDR3 nucleotide sequence: TGTGCCAGTAGTGCAGGGGTCTTGAACACCGGGGAGCTGTTTTTT. Amino acids: CASSAGVLNTGELFF.

This chain uses TRBV12-3 or TRBV12-4 with TRBJ1-6, with D unresolved. Trimming removed 1 base at V and 7 bases at J, with 5 bases between. The CDR3 consists of 13 residues. The CDR3 loop reads CASSLEQNSPLHF. Here the CDR3 DNA reads TGTGCCAGCAGTTTAGAGCAAAATTCACCCCTCCACTTT.

The V gene is TRBV2, the J gene TRBJ1-1; a possible D gene is TRBD1 (6 bases). The V end was cut by 2 bases, the J end by 0 bases, with 10 bases between. CDR1 and CDR2 (germline): SNHLY, FYNNEI. The length of the CDR3 is 15 residues. The CDR3 DNA is TGTGCCAGCAGTGAACCAAGGGGGTTGAACACTGAAGCTTTCTTT. Amino acid sequence: CASSEPRGLNTEAFF.

CDR3 sequence reads: CASSELWGIYSNQPQHF. The CDR3 nucleotides read TGTGCCAGCAGTGAATTATGGGGCATCTATAGCAATCAGCCCCAGCATTTT. The chain uses TRBV6-1 and TRBJ1-5; possibly TRBD1 for D (5 bases). The CDR3 length is 17 residues. CDR1 is MNHNS, CDR2 SASEGT, per germline. Trimming removed 2 bases at V and 0 bases at J, with 14 bases between.

The rearrangement joins TRBV19 to TRBJ2-7; TRBD1 is a possible D gene (6 bases). Between the trimmed V and J ends, which lost 5 bases and 3 bases, there was a span of 14 bases. Germline V CDR1 and CDR2: LNHDA, SQIVND (reference sequence). CDR3 length: 14 amino acids. The CDR3 coding sequence is TGTGCCAGTAGTTTTCGGACAGACAGCTACGAGCAGTACTTC. Translation gives CASSFRTDSYEQYF.

V is TRBV18 and J is TRBJ2-5, with D perhaps matching TRBD1 (6 bases). Germline V CDR1 and CDR2: KGHSH, LQKENI. The CDR3 is 13 residues long. V lost 6 bases and J 1 base, leaving 9 bases between the germline ends. The CDR3 region is CASSKQGQETQYF. The DNA of the CDR3 is TGTGCCAGCTCGAAACAGGGCCAAGAGACCCAGTACTTC.